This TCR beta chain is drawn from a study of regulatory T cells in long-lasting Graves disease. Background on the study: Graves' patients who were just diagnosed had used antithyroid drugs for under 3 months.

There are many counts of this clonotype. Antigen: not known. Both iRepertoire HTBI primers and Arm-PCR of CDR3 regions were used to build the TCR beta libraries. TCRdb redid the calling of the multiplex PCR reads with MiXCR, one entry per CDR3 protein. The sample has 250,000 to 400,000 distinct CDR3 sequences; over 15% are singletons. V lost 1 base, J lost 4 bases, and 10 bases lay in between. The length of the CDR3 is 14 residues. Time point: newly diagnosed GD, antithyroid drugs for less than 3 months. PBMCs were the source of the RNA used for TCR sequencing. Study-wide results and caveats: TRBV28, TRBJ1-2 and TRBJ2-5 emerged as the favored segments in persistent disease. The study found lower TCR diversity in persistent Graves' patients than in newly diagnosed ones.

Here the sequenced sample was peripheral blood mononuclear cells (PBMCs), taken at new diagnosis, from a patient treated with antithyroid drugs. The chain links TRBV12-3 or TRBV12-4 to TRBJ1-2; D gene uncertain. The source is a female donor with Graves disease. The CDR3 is CASSLDPKSYGYTF. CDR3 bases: TGTGCCAGCAGTTTAGACCCAAAGAGCTATGGCTACACCTTC.